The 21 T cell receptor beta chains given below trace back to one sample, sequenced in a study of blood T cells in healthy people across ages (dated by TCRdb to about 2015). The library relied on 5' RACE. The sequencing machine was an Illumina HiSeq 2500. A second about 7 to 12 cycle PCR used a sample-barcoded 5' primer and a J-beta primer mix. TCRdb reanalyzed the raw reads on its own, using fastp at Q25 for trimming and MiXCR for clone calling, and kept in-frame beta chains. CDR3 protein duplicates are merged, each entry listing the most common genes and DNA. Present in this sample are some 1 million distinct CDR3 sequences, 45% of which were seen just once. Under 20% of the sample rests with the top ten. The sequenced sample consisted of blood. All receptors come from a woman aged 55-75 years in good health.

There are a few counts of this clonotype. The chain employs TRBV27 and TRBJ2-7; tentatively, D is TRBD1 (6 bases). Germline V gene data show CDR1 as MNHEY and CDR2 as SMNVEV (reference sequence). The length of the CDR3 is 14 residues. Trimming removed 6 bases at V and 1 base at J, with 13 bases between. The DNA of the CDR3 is TGTGCCAGCAGACCACCGGACAGATCCTACGAGCAGTACTTC. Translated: CASRPPDRSYEQYF.

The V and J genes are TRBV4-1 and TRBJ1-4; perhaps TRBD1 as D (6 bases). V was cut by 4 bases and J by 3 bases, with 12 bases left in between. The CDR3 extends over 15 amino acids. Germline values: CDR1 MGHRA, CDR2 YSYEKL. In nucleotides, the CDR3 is TGCGCCAGCAGCCTCACAGGGCTCGCTAATGAAAAACTGTTTTTT. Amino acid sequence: CASSLTGLANEKLFF.

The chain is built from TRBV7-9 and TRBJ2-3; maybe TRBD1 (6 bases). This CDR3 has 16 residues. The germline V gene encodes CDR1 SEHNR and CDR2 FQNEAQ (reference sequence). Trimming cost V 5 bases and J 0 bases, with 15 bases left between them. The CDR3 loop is CASSRGQPTSTDTQYF. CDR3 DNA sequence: TGTGCCAGCAGCCGGGGACAACCAACTAGCACAGATACGCAGTATTTT. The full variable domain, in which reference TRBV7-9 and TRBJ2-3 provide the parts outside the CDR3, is DTGVSQNPRHKITKRGQNVTFRCDPISEHNRLYWYRQTLGQGPEFLTYFQNEAQLEKSRLLSDRFSAERPKGSFSTLEIQRTEQGDSAMYLCASSRGQPTSTDTQYFGPGTRLTVL.

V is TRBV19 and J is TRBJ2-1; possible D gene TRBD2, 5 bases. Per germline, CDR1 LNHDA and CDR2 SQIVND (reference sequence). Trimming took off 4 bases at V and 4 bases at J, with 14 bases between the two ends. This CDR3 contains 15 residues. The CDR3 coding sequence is TGTGCCAGTAGTACCTCCCCGGGAACTTACAATGAGCAGTTCTTC. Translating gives CASSTSPGTYNEQFF.

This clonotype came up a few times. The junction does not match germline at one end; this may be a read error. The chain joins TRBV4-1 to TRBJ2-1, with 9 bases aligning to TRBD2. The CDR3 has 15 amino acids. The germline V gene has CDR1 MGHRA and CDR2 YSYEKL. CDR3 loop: CASSQVAGVYNEQFF. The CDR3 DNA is TGTGCCAGCAGCCAAGTAGCGGGAGTTTACAATGAGCAGTTCTTC.

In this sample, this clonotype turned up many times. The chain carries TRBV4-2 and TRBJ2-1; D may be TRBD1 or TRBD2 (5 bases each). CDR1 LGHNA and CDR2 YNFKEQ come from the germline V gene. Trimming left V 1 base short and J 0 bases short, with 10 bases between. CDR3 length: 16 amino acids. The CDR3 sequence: CASSQVGESSYNEQFF. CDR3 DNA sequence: TGTGCCAGCAGCCAAGTGGGGGAGAGCTCCTACAATGAGCAGTTCTTC.

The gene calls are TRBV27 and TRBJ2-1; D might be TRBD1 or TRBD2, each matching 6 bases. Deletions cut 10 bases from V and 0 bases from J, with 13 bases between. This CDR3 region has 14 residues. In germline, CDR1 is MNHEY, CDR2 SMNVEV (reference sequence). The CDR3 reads CATWGAHSYNEQFF. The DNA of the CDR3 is TGTGCCACCTGGGGGGCTCACTCCTACAATGAGCAGTTCTTC.

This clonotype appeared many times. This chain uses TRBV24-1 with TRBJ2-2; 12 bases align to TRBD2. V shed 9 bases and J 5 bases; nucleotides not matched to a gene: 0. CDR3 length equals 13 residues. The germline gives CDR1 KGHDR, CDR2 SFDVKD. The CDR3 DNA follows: TGTGCCACCGGGACTAGCGGGACCGGGGAGCTGTTTTTT. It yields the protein CATGTSGTGELFF.

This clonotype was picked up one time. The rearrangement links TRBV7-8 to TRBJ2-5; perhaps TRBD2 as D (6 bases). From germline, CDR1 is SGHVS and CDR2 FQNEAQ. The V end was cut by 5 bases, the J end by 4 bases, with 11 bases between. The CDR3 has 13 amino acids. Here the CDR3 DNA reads TGTGCCAGCAGCCCCCCGCGGGGAGAGACCCAGTACTTC. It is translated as CASSPPRGETQYF.

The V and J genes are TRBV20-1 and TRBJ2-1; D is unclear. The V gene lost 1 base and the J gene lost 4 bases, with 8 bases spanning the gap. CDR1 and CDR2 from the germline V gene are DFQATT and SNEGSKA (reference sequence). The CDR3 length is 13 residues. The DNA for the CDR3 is TGCAGTGCTAGAGGTACTCATTACAATGAGCAGTTCTTC. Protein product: CSARGTHYNEQFF.

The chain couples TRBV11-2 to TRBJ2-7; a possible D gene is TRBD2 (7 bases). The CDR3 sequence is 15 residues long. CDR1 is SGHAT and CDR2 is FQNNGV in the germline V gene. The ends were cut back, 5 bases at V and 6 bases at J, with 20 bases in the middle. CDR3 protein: CASSPWGGPGGEQYF. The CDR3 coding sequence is TGTGCCAGCAGCCCATGGGGGGGCCCAGGTGGCGAGCAGTACTTC.

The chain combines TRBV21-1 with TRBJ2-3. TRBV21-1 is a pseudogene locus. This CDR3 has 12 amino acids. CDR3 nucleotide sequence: TGTGCCAGCAGCAATAACACAGATACGCAGTATTTT. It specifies CASSNNTDTQYF.

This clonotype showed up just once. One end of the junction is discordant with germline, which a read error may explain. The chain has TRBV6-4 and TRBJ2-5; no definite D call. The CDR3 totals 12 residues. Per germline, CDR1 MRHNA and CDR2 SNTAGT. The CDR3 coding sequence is TGTGCCAGCGGTGACTCGTGGGGGACCCAGTACTTC. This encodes CASGDSWGTQYF.

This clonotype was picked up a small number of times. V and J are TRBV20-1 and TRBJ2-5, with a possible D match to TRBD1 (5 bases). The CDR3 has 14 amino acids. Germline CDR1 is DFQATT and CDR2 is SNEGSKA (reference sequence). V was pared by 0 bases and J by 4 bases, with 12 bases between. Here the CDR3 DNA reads TGCAGTGCTAGAGATCGAAGGGGTGGAGAGACCCAGTACTTC. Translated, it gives CSARDRRGGETQYF.

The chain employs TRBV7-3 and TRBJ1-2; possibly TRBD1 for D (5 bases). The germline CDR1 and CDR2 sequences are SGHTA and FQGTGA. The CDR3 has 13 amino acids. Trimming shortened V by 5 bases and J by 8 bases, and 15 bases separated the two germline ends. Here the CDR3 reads CASSQSQGSGYTF. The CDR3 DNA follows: TGTGCCAGCAGCCAATCTCAGGGTTCGGGCTACACCTTC.

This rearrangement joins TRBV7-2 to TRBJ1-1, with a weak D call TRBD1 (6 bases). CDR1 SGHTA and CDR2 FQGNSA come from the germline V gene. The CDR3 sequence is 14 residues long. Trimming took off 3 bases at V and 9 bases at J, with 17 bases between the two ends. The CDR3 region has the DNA TGTGCCAGCAGCTTCTTCGGGCGGACAGCCCAAGCTTTCTTT. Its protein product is CASSFFGRTAQAFF.

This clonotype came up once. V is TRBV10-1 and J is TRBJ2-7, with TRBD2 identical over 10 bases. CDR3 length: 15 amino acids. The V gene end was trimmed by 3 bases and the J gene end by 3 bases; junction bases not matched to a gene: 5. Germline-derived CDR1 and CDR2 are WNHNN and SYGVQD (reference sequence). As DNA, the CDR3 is TGCGCCAGCAGTGAAGGACTAGCGGATTACTACGAGCAGTACTTC. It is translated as CASSEGLADYYEQYF.

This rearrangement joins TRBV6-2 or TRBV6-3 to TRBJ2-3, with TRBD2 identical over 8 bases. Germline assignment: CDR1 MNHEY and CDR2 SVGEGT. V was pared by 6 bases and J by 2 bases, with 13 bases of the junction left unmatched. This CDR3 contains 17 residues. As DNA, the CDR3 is TGTGCCAGCAGCCCACAGTGGGGAGCGGGAGACACAGATACGCAGTATTTT. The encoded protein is CASSPQWGAGDTDTQYF.

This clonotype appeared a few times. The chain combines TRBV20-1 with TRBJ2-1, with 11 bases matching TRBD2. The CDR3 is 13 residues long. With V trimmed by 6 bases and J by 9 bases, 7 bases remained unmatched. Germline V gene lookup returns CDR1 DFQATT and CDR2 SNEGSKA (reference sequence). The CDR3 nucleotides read TGCAGTGCCGCACTAGCGGGAGTGGGTGAGCAGTTCTTC. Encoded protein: CSAALAGVGEQFF.

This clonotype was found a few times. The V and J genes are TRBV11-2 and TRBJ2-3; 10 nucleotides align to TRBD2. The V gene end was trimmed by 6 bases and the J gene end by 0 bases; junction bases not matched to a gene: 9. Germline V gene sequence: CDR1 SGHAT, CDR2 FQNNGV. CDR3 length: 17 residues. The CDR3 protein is CASRPTSGATSTDTQYF. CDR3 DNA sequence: TGTGCCAGCAGACCTACTAGCGGGGCGACTAGCACAGATACGCAGTATTTT.

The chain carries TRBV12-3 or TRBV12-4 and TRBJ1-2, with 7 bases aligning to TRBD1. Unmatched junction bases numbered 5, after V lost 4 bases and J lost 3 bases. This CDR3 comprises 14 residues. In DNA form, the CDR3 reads TGTGCCAGCAGTTGGAGGGGGCCCGACTATGGCTACACCTTC. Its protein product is CASSWRGPDYGYTF.